These T cell receptor beta chains were read from a single sample in a study of T cell repertoires in aging, cancer and after chemotherapy. Each CDR3 protein is one row after TCRdb ran MiXCR on the multiplex PCR reads. The sample has around 13,000 distinct CDR3 sequences, around a quarter seen once. Material for sequencing was blood. The receptors derive from a human donor with a blood cancer. Both conserved end residues are part of each CDR3. The order of the fields is J gene, V gene, D gene, clone size, CDR3 DNA, CDR3 protein. The D gene is left open where the match is weak. Only part of the rows carry a size: once, few, many, or a class if the clone is expanded.

j_gene: TRBJ1-1
v_gene: TRBV5-6
d_gene: -
abundance: -
CDR3nt: TGTGCCAGCAGCTCTCCCTTGTTGGATGAAGCTTTCTTT
CDR3aa: CASSSPLLDEAFF

j_gene: TRBJ1-5
v_gene: TRBV5-5
d_gene: -
abundance: many
CDR3nt: TGTGCCAGCAGCTTGCCGGGAGCGATCAATCAGCCCCAGCATTTT
CDR3aa: CASSLPGAINQPQHF

j_gene: TRBJ1-2
v_gene: TRBV20-1
d_gene: TRBD1
abundance: -
CDR3nt: TGCAGTGCTAGAGATTTGGGACAGGGAATGGGCTACACCTTC
CDR3aa: CSARDLGQGMGYTF

j_gene: TRBJ1-2
v_gene: TRBV6-2/TRBV6-3
d_gene: TRBD1
abundance: many
CDR3nt: TGTGCCAGCAGCTCGGACAGGGGCTATGGCTACACCTTC
CDR3aa: CASSSDRGYGYTF

j_gene: TRBJ2-7
v_gene: TRBV6-5
d_gene: -
abundance: medium-sized
CDR3nt: TGTGCCAGCAGGGGATGGGGCAGGTCTCGTAGCTTCTACGAGCAGTACTTC
CDR3aa: CASRGWGRSRSFYEQYF

j_gene: TRBJ1-1
v_gene: TRBV6-5
d_gene: -
abundance: few
CDR3nt: TGTGCCAGCAGTCCTGGGAGTTACACTGAAGCTTTCTTT
CDR3aa: CASSPGSYTEAFF

j_gene: TRBJ1-5
v_gene: TRBV20-1
d_gene: -
abundance: -
CDR3nt: TGCAGTGCCAAGGGGGGGGGAACCCAGCCCCAGCATTTT
CDR3aa: CSAKGGGTQPQHF

j_gene: TRBJ2-2
v_gene: TRBV5-1
d_gene: -
abundance: -
CDR3nt: TGCGCCAGCAGCGGCGGACTCGGGGGGCGAGTAGGCGCCGGGGAGCTGTTTTTT
CDR3aa: CASSGGLGGRVGAGELFF

j_gene: TRBJ1-2
v_gene: TRBV18
d_gene: -
abundance: many
CDR3nt: TGTGCCAGCTCACCCACCGCCGACAGTTCCTCTGGCTACACCTTC
CDR3aa: CASSPTADSSSGYTF

j_gene: TRBJ1-1
v_gene: TRBV27
d_gene: -
abundance: few
CDR3nt: TGTGCCAGCAGTCGACCGGACAGCTACACTGAAGCTTTCTTT
CDR3aa: CASSRPDSYTEAFF

j_gene: TRBJ1-1
v_gene: TRBV20-1
d_gene: -
abundance: -
CDR3nt: TGCAGTGCTAGAGATCCTAGGGACGTGGACGCTGAAGCTTTCTTT
CDR3aa: CSARDPRDVDAEAFF

j_gene: TRBJ2-2
v_gene: TRBV15
d_gene: TRBD2
abundance: medium-sized
CDR3nt: TGTGCCACCAGCAGATACAATGAGCGGGGGGGCGGTGGCGGGGAGCTGTTTTTT
CDR3aa: CATSRYNERGGGGGELFF

j_gene: TRBJ2-5
v_gene: TRBV6-1
d_gene: TRBD1
abundance: medium-sized
CDR3nt: TGTGCCAGCAGAACCGGGACAGGGGTGAAGACCCAGTACTTC
CDR3aa: CASRTGTGVKTQYF

j_gene: TRBJ2-7
v_gene: TRBV5-1
d_gene: -
abundance: -
CDR3nt: TGCGCCAGCAGCCCAACGTCCCCATCGAGTTACGAGCAGTACTTC
CDR3aa: CASSPTSPSSYEQYF

j_gene: TRBJ1-3
v_gene: TRBV19
d_gene: -
abundance: medium-sized
CDR3nt: TGTGCCAGTAGTATTCGGAACACCATATATTTT
CDR3aa: CASSIRNTIYF

j_gene: TRBJ1-1
v_gene: TRBV7-9
d_gene: -
abundance: -
CDR3nt: TGTGCCAGCAGCTTAGCACGAGTGAACACTGAAGCTTTCTTT
CDR3aa: CASSLARVNTEAFF

j_gene: TRBJ1-2
v_gene: TRBV6-5
d_gene: TRBD1
abundance: once
CDR3nt: TGTGCCAGCAAAATGGACAGGGTTTTCGGCTACACCTTC
CDR3aa: CASKMDRVFGYTF

j_gene: TRBJ2-1
v_gene: TRBV29-1
d_gene: TRBD2
abundance: medium-sized
CDR3nt: TGCAGCGAGAAAGCGGGAGGCGTTTACAATGAGCAGTTCTTC
CDR3aa: CSEKAGGVYNEQFF

j_gene: TRBJ1-3
v_gene: TRBV4-1
d_gene: -
abundance: once
CDR3nt: TGCGCCAGCAGCCCCGTCGAGGCATTCTCTGGAAACACCATATATTTT
CDR3aa: CASSPVEAFSGNTIYF

j_gene: TRBJ2-5
v_gene: TRBV6-1
d_gene: -
abundance: medium-sized
CDR3nt: TGTGCCAGCAGTGAAGCGCTAGGGGGCCAAGAGACCCAGTACTTC
CDR3aa: CASSEALGGQETQYF

j_gene: TRBJ2-1
v_gene: TRBV19
d_gene: -
abundance: medium-sized
CDR3nt: TGTGCCAGTAGTATCTTCCTAGCAGTCGATGAGCAGTTCTTC
CDR3aa: CASSIFLAVDEQFF

j_gene: TRBJ2-5
v_gene: TRBV12-3/TRBV12-4
d_gene: -
abundance: many
CDR3nt: TGTGCCAGCAGTATACATCGGGAGACCCAGTACTTC
CDR3aa: CASSIHRETQYF

j_gene: TRBJ2-2
v_gene: TRBV19
d_gene: TRBD2
abundance: medium-sized
CDR3nt: TGTGCCAGTAGTATTTCGGGGGGGACCGGGGAGCTGTTTTTT
CDR3aa: CASSISGGTGELFF

j_gene: TRBJ1-2
v_gene: TRBV6-5
d_gene: -
abundance: medium-sized
CDR3nt: TGTGCCACACGCGTGGTAGGAACTAACTATGGCTACACCTTC
CDR3aa: CATRVVGTNYGYTF

j_gene: TRBJ2-1
v_gene: TRBV5-6
d_gene: -
abundance: few
CDR3nt: TGTGCCAGCAGCTTTCTTATGGGGGTCATCTACAATGAGCAGTTCTTC
CDR3aa: CASSFLMGVIYNEQFF

j_gene: TRBJ1-1
v_gene: TRBV19
d_gene: -
abundance: few
CDR3nt: TGTGCCAGTAGTGCCTACTCCTCTGAAGCTTTCTTT
CDR3aa: CASSAYSSEAFF

j_gene: TRBJ1-1
v_gene: TRBV20-1
d_gene: -
abundance: few
CDR3nt: TGCAGTGCTAGAGATACGGTACTGGAAGCTTTCTTT
CDR3aa: CSARDTVLEAFF

j_gene: TRBJ2-7
v_gene: TRBV20-1
d_gene: -
abundance: few
CDR3nt: TGCAGTGCTAGATCGGGCGGGGAGACCTACGAGCAGTACTTC
CDR3aa: CSARSGGETYEQYF

j_gene: TRBJ2-2
v_gene: TRBV11-2
d_gene: TRBD2
abundance: few
CDR3nt: TGTGCCAGCAACCCGACTAGCGGGTGGTCCTGGGAGCTGTTTTTT
CDR3aa: CASNPTSGWSWELFF

j_gene: TRBJ2-1
v_gene: TRBV6-5
d_gene: TRBD1
abundance: -
CDR3nt: TGTGCCAGCAGACGGACAGGGGATAACTACAATGAGCAGTTCTTC
CDR3aa: CASRRTGDNYNEQFF

j_gene: TRBJ2-7
v_gene: TRBV30
d_gene: -
abundance: -
CDR3nt: TGTGCAAAAAGTACCGGGACCGTCCACGAGCAGTACTTC
CDR3aa: CAKSTGTVHEQYF

j_gene: TRBJ2-1
v_gene: TRBV27
d_gene: -
abundance: medium-sized
CDR3nt: TGTGCCAGCGGAGGGGGTTACTCCTACAATGAGCAGTTCTTC
CDR3aa: CASGGGYSYNEQFF

j_gene: TRBJ1-4
v_gene: TRBV27
d_gene: -
abundance: -
CDR3nt: TGTGCCAGCAGAACCGGGAACCCCGGCGGTGAAAAACTGTTTTTT
CDR3aa: CASRTGNPGGEKLFF

j_gene: TRBJ2-7
v_gene: TRBV27
d_gene: -
abundance: medium-sized
CDR3nt: TGTGCCAGCAGTCCACCGACAGGACCCTTTGCCCTGTACTTC
CDR3aa: CASSPPTGPFALYF

j_gene: TRBJ2-7
v_gene: TRBV27
d_gene: TRBD2
abundance: few
CDR3nt: TGTGCCAGCAGCCGGGGCGGGGGGGGGTACGAGCAGTACTTC
CDR3aa: CASSRGGGGYEQYF

j_gene: TRBJ2-3
v_gene: TRBV6-2/TRBV6-3
d_gene: -
abundance: medium-sized
CDR3nt: TGTGCCAGCAGTTACTTGCAAGCAGATACGCAGTATTTT
CDR3aa: CASSYLQADTQYF

j_gene: TRBJ2-5
v_gene: TRBV5-4
d_gene: -
abundance: few
CDR3nt: TGTGCCATACCGGGGGCCAAAGCGGCCCAGTACTTC
CDR3aa: CAIPGAKAAQYF

j_gene: TRBJ1-2
v_gene: TRBV19
d_gene: -
abundance: medium-sized
CDR3nt: TGTGCCAGTAGTACCCACCCTACATCTAACTATGGCTACACCTTC
CDR3aa: CASSTHPTSNYGYTF

j_gene: TRBJ2-1
v_gene: TRBV19
d_gene: -
abundance: medium-sized
CDR3nt: TGTGCCAGTAGAGGTCACTTCAGATTCTCCTACAATGAGCAGTTCTTC
CDR3aa: CASRGHFRFSYNEQFF

j_gene: TRBJ2-1
v_gene: TRBV24-1
d_gene: TRBD2
abundance: -
CDR3nt: TGTGCCACCAGTGACCGCGGTAGCGGGAGCGATGAGCAGTTCTTC
CDR3aa: CATSDRGSGSDEQFF

j_gene: TRBJ1-5
v_gene: TRBV7-9
d_gene: -
abundance: few
CDR3nt: TGTGCCAGCAGCTTCTCCCTTTCTACAGGGCGTCAGCCCCAGCATTTT
CDR3aa: CASSFSLSTGRQPQHF

j_gene: TRBJ1-6
v_gene: TRBV5-6
d_gene: -
abundance: medium-sized
CDR3nt: TGTGCCAGCAGCTTGGGGGATTCACCCCTCCACTTT
CDR3aa: CASSLGDSPLHF

j_gene: TRBJ1-1
v_gene: TRBV6-1
d_gene: -
abundance: -
CDR3nt: TGTGCCAGCAGAGTTACCCTCAACACTGAAGCTTTCTTT
CDR3aa: CASRVTLNTEAFF

j_gene: TRBJ2-1
v_gene: TRBV12-3/TRBV12-4
d_gene: TRBD1
abundance: -
CDR3nt: TGTGCCAGCAGTAATCGGGACAGGGGGAATTGGGATGAGCAGTTCTTC
CDR3aa: CASSNRDRGNWDEQFF

j_gene: TRBJ1-5
v_gene: TRBV6-1
d_gene: TRBD1
abundance: medium-sized
CDR3nt: TGTGCCAGCGCTGACAGGGCCAATCAGCCCCAGCATTTT
CDR3aa: CASADRANQPQHF

j_gene: TRBJ1-6
v_gene: TRBV27
d_gene: -
abundance: -
CDR3nt: TGTGCCAGCAGGCCTGACAGGCCAGGGGCCTATAATTCACCCCTCCACTTT
CDR3aa: CASRPDRPGAYNSPLHF

j_gene: TRBJ1-4
v_gene: TRBV5-6
d_gene: TRBD1
abundance: few
CDR3nt: TGTGCCAGCAGCTCCCACCGGGACAGGGGGGTTGCTAATGAAAAACTGTTTTTT
CDR3aa: CASSSHRDRGVANEKLFF

j_gene: TRBJ1-6
v_gene: TRBV30
d_gene: -
abundance: medium-sized
CDR3nt: TGTGCCTGGACTGTGGAGGGAAATTCACCCCTCCACTTT
CDR3aa: CAWTVEGNSPLHF

j_gene: TRBJ2-3
v_gene: TRBV7-9
d_gene: -
abundance: few
CDR3nt: TGTGCCAGCAGCCCTCTGGGCACCCTCCACAATACGCAGTATTTT
CDR3aa: CASSPLGTLHNTQYF

j_gene: TRBJ1-5
v_gene: TRBV15
d_gene: TRBD1
abundance: many
CDR3nt: TGTGCCACCAGCAACGAACGACAGGGTCCGACTCAGCCCCAGCATTTT
CDR3aa: CATSNERQGPTQPQHF

j_gene: TRBJ2-2
v_gene: TRBV5-5
d_gene: -
abundance: medium-sized
CDR3nt: TGTGCCAGCAGCTTGTACGACGGGGAGCTGTTTTTT
CDR3aa: CASSLYDGELFF

j_gene: TRBJ2-7
v_gene: TRBV12-3/TRBV12-4
d_gene: -
abundance: -
CDR3nt: TGTGCCAGCAGTTTAGGTGGGGGCCCCTACGAGCAGTACTTC
CDR3aa: CASSLGGGPYEQYF

j_gene: TRBJ1-1
v_gene: TRBV12-3/TRBV12-4
d_gene: -
abundance: few
CDR3nt: TGTGCCAGCAGTTTAAAGGTCGTGGGTAACACTGAAGCTTTCTTT
CDR3aa: CASSLKVVGNTEAFF

j_gene: TRBJ2-1
v_gene: TRBV20-1
d_gene: TRBD2
abundance: -
CDR3nt: TGCAGTGCTAGGTCTAGCGGGGGGGGCTACAATGAGCAGTTCTTC
CDR3aa: CSARSSGGGYNEQFF

j_gene: TRBJ2-2
v_gene: TRBV18
d_gene: -
abundance: medium-sized
CDR3nt: TGTGCCAGCTCACTTGGGCGGACCCACACCGGGGAGCTGTTTTTT
CDR3aa: CASSLGRTHTGELFF

j_gene: TRBJ1-2
v_gene: TRBV20-1
d_gene: TRBD1
abundance: -
CDR3nt: TGCAGTGCTAGGGGGGACAGGACTAACTATGGCTACACCTTC
CDR3aa: CSARGDRTNYGYTF

j_gene: TRBJ1-4
v_gene: TRBV5-5
d_gene: -
abundance: -
CDR3nt: TGCGCCAGCAGCTTGGGCCAGGGGAAGGGAAAACTGTTTTTT
CDR3aa: CASSLGQGKGKLFF